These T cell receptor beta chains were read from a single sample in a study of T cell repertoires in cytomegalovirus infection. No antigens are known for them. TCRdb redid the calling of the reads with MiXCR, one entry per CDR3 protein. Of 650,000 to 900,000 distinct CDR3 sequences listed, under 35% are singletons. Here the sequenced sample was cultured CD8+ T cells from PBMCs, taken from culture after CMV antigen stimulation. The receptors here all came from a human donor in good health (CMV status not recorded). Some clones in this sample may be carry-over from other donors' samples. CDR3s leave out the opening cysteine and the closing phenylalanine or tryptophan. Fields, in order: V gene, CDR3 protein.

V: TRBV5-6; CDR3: ASSWTGRVGNTIY
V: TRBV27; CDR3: ASSLSVGSYEQY
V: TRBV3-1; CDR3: ASSPGQGGVTQY
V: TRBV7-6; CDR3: ASSPMDRANTGELF
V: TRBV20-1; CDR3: SAPDPEEEAF
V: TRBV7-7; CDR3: ASSLAPTLRETQY
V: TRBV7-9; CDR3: ASSRPGQYMNYGYT
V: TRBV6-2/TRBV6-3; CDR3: ASSYSEGADHEQF
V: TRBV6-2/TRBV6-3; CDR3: ASSSFPDSLNQPQH
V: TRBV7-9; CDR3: ASSLAGPNYGYT
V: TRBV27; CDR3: ASSLLGGEENEQF
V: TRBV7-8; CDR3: ASSLSWETQY
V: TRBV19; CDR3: ASSIDWRDTGTMGTEAF
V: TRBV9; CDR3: ASSVYGGGPEAF
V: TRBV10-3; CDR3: AIRQTSGGSDTQY
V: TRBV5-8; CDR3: ASSSPLDRVAEAF
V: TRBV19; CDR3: ASSSYRGLLIYEQY
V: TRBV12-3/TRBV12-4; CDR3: ASSLVRAGGRQPQH
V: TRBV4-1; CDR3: ASSLNRDTVAEQY